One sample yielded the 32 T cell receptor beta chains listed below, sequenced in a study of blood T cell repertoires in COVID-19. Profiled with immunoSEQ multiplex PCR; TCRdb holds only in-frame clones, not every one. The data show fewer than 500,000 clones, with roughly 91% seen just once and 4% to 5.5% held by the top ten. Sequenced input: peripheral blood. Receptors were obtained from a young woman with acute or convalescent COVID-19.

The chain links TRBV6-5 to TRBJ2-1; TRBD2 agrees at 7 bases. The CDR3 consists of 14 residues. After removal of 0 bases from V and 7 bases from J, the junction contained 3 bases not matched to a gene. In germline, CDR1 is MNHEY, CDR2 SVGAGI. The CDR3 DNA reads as TGTGCCAGCAGTTACTCCGACGGGGGGAATGAGCAGTTCTTC. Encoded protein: CASSYSDGGNEQFF.

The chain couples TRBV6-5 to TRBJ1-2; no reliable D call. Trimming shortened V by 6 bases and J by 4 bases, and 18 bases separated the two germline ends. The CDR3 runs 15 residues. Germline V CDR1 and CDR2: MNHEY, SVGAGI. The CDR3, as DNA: TGTGCCAGCAGCCGAGACCCGAGGCAGACCTATGGCTACACCTTC. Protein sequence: CASSRDPRQTYGYTF.

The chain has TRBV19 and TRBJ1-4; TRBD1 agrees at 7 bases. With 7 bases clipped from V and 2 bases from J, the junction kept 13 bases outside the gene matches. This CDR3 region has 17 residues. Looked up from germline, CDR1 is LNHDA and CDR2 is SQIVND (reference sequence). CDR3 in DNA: TGTGCCAGTACCTTCTTAGCAGGGGGAACGACTAATGAAAAACTGTTTTTT. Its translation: CASTFLAGGTTNEKLFF.

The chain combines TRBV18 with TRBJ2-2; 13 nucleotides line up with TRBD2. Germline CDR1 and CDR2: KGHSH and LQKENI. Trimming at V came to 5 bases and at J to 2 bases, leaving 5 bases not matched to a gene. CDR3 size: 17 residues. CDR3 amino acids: CASSWTSGGHNTGELFF. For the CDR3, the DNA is TGTGCCAGCTCATGGACTAGCGGGGGCCATAACACCGGGGAGCTGTTTTTT.

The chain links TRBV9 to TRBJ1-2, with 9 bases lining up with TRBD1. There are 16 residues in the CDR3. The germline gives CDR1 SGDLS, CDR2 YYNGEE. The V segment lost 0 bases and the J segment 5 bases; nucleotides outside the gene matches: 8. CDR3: CASSVGTGASGYGYTF. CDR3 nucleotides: TGTGCCAGCAGCGTAGGGACAGGGGCCTCGGGGTATGGCTACACCTTC.

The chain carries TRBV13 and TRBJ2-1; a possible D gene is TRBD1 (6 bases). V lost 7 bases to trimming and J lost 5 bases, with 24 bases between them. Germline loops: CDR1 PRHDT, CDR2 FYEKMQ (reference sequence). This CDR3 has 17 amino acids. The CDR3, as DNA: TGTGCCAGCACCCCTCCCCGTTCGGGGACACCGAACAATGAGCAGTTCTTC. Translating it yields CASTPPRSGTPNNEQFF.

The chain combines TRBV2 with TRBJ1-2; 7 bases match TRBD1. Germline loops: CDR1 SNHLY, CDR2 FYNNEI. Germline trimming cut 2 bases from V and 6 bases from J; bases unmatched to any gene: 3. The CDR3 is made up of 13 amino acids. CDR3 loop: CASSEQGENGYTF. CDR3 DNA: TGTGCCAGCAGTGAACAGGGGGAGAATGGCTACACCTTC.

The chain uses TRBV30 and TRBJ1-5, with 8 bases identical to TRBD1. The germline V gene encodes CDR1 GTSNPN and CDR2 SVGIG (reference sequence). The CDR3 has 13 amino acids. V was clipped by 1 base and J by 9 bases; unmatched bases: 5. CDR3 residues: CAWSGTGMGPQHF. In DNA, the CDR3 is TGTGCCTGGAGTGGGACAGGGATGGGGCCCCAGCATTTT. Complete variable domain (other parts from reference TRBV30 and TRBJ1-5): SQTIHQWPATLVQPVGSPLSLECTVEGTSNPNLYWYRQAAGRGLQLLFYSVGIGQISSEVPQNLSASRPQDRQFILSSKKLLLSDSGFYLCAWSGTGMGPQHFGDGTRLSIL.

The CDR3 protein is CASSYTSGGSNEQFF. DNA of the CDR3: TGTGCCAGCAGCTATACTAGCGGGGGATCCAATGAGCAGTTCTTC. The J gene is TRBJ2-1, the V gene TRBV7-6, with 11 bases fitting TRBD2. In germline, CDR1 is SGHVS, CDR2 FNYEAQ. The V segment lost 4 bases and the J segment 6 bases; nucleotides outside the gene matches: 5. This CDR3 has 15 residues. The full variable domain, in which reference TRBV7-6 and TRBJ2-1 provide the parts outside the CDR3, is GAGVSQSPRYKVTKRGQDVALRCDPISGHVSLYWYRQALGQGPEFLTYFNYEAQQDKSGLPNDRFSAERPEGSISTLTIQRTEQRDSAMYRCASSYTSGGSNEQFFGPGTRLTVL.

This CDR3 is CASSVGIQETQYF. CDR3 DNA sequence: TGTGCCAGCAGCGTCGGGATTCAAGAGACCCAGTACTTC. V is TRBV9 and J is TRBJ2-5; weak D call: TRBD2 (5 bases). The CDR3 totals 13 residues. V gave up 2 bases and J gave up 2 bases, with 7 bases separating them. In germline, CDR1 is SGDLS, CDR2 YYNGEE. Looking up the rest from reference TRBV9 and TRBJ2-5 gives the full variable domain: DSGVTQTPKHLITATGQRVTLRCSPRSGDLSVYWYQQSLDQGLQFLIQYYNGEERAKGNILERFSAQQFPDLHSELNLSSLELGDSALYFCASSVGIQETQYFGPGTRLLVL.

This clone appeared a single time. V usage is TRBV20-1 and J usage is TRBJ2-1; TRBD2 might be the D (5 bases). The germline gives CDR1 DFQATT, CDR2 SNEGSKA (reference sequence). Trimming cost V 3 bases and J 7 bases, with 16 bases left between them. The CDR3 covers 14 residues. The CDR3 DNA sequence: TGCAGTGCTAGTAGGGAGTATAAAGGGAATGAGCAGTTCTTC. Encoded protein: CSASREYKGNEQFF.

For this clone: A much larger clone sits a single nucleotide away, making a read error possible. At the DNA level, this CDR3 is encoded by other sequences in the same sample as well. The CDR3 region has the DNA TGTGCCAGCAGCACAGGACAGGGAAGCGAGCAGTACTTC. It yields the protein CASSTGQGSEQYF. The chain combines TRBV5-6 with TRBJ2-7; 8 bases align to TRBD1. The CDR3 is 13 residues long. With 4 bases clipped from V and 6 bases from J, the junction kept 6 bases outside the gene matches. Per germline, CDR1 SGHDT and CDR2 YYEEEE.

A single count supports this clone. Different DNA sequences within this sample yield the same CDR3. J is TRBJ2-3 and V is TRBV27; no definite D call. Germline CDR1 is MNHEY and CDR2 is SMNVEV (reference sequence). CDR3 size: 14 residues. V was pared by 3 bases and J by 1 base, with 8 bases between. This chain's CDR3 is CASSFGQGTDTQYF. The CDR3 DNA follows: TGTGCCAGCAGTTTTGGTCAGGGCACAGATACGCAGTATTTT.

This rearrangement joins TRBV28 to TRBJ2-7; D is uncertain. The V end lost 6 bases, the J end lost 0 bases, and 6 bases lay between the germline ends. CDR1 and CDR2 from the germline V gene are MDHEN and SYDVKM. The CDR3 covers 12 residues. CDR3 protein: CASRLSSYEQYF. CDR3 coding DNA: TGTGCCAGCAGGCTCAGCTCCTACGAGCAGTACTTC.

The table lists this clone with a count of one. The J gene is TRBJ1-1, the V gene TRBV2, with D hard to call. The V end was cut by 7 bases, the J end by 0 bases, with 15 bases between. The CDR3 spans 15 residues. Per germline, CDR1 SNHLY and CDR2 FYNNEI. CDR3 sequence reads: CASTTRRGMNTEAFF. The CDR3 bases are TGTGCCAGCACTACCCGGCGGGGAATGAACACTGAAGCTTTCTTT.

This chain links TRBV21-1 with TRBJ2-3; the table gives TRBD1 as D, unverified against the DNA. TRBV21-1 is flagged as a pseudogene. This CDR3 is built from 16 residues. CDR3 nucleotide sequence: TGTGCCAGCAGCAAAGGAGTAGGGGGCCGTAGAGATACGCAGTATTTT. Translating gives CASSKGVGGRRDTQYF.

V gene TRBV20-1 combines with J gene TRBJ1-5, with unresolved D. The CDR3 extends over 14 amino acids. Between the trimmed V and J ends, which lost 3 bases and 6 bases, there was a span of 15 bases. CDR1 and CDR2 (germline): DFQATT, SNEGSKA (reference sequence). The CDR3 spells CSASLSSEGQPQHF. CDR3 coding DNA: TGCAGTGCTAGTTTGTCAAGCGAGGGTCAGCCCCAGCATTTT.

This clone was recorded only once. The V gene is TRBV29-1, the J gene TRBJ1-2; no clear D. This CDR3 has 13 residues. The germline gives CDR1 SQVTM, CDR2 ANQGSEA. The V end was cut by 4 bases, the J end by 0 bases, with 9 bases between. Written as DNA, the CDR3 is TGCAGCGTTGGCCCAGTCACTAACTATGGCTACACCTTC. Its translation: CSVGPVTNYGYTF. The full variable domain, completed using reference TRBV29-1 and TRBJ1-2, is SAVISQKPSRDICQRGTSLTIQCQVDSQVTMMFWYRQQPGQSLTLIATANQGSEATYESGFVIDKFPISRPNLTFSTLTVSNMSPEDSSIYLCSVGPVTNYGYTFGSGTRLTVV.

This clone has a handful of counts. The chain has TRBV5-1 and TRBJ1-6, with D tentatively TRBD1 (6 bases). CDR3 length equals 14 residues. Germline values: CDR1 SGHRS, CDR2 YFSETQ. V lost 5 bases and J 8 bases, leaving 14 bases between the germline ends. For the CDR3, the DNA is TGCGCCAGCAGTCCGGACACAGGGTATTCACCCCTCCACTTT. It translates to CASSPDTGYSPLHF.

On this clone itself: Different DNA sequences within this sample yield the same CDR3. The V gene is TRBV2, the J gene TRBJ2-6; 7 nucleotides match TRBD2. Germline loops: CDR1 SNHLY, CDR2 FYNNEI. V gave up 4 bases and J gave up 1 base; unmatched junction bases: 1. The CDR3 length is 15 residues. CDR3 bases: TGTGCCAGCAGTGTCGGGGGGTCTGGGGCCAACGTCCTGACTTTC. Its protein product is CASSVGGSGANVLTF. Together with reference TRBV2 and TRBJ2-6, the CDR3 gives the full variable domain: EPEVTQTPSHQVTQMGQEVILRCVPISNHLYFYWYRQILGQKVEFLVSFYNNEISEKSEIFDDQFSVERPDGSNFTLKIRSTKLEDSAMYFCASSVGGSGANVLTFGAGSRLTVL.

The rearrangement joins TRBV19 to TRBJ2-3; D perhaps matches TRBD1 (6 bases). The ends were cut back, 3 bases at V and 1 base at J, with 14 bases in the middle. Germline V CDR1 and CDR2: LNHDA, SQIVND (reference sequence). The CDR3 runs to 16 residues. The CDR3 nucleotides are TGTGCCAGTAGTATTACAGGGTTAGGTGGCACAGATACGCAGTATTTT. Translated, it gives CASSITGLGGTDTQYF.

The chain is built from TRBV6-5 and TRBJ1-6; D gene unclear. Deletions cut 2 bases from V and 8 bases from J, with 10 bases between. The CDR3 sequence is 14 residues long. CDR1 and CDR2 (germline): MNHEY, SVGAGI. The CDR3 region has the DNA TGTGCCAGCAGTTACATTACAGCCTATTCACCCCTCCACTTT. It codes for CASSYITAYSPLHF.

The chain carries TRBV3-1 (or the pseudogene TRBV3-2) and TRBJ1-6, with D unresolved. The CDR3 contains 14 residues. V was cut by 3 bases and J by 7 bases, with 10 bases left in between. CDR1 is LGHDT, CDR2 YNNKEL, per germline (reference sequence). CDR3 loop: CASSQMTGNSPLHF. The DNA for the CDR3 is TGTGCCAGCAGCCAGATGACGGGAAATTCACCCCTCCACTTT.

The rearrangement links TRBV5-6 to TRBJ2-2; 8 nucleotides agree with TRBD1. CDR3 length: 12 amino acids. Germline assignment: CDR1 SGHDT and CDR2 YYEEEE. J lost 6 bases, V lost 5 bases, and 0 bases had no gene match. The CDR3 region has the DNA TGTGCCAGCAGACAGGGGGCCGGGGAGCTGTTTTTT. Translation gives CASRQGAGELFF.

The CDR3, as DNA: TGTGCCAGCAGCGTGGGACAGGGCAATTCACCCCTCCACTTT. It specifies CASSVGQGNSPLHF. The J gene is TRBJ1-6, the V gene TRBV5-8; 9 positions agree with TRBD1. CDR3 length equals 14 residues. Germline CDR1 is SGHTS and CDR2 is YDEGEE. Germline trimming cut 4 bases from V and 7 bases from J; bases unmatched to any gene: 3.

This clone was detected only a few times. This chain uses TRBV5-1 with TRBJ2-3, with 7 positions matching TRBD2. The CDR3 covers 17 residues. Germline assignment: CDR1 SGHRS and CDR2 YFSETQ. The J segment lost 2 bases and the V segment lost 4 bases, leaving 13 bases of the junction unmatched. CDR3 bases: TGCGCCAGCAGCGTCGGCTCACTAGCGAGGTCCACAGATACGCAGTATTTT. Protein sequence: CASSVGSLARSTDTQYF.

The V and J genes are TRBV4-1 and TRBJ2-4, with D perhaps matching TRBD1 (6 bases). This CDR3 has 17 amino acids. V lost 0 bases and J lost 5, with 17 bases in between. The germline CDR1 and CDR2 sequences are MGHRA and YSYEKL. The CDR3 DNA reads TGCGCCAGCAGCCAAGAACGGTTCCTACAGGGCGAAAACATTCAGTACTTC. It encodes CASSQERFLQGENIQYF.

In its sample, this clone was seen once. Here the CDR3 reads CASSSPGHLPNTGELFF. The DNA for the CDR3 is TGTGCCAGCAGCTCTCCGGGACACCTCCCGAACACCGGGGAGCTGTTTTTT. The rearrangement uses TRBV7-9 and TRBJ2-2; tentative D call: TRBD1 (6 bases). The CDR3 has 17 residues. Trimming cost V 4 bases and J 0 bases, with 15 bases left between them. CDR1 and CDR2 (germline): SEHNR, FQNEAQ (reference sequence).

The CDR3 region is CAWRPGTGRTDTQYF. The CDR3, as DNA: TGTGCCTGGAGGCCGGGGACAGGGAGAACAGATACGCAGTATTTT. The V gene is TRBV30, the J gene TRBJ2-3; 9 nucleotides align to TRBD1. Germline CDR1 reads GTSNPN; CDR2 reads SVGIG (reference sequence). Unmatched junction bases numbered 7, after V lost 3 bases and J lost 3 bases. There are 15 residues in the CDR3.

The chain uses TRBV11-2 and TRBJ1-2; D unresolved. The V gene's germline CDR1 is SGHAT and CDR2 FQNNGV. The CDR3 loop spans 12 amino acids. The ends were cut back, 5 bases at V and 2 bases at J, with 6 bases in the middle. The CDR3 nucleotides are TGTGCCAGCAGCGCGGTGAACTATGGCTACACCTTC. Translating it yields CASSAVNYGYTF.

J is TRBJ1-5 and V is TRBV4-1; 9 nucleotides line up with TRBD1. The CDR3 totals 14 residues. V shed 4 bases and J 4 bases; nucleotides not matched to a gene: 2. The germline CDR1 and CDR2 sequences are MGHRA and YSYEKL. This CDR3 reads CASSPDRGNQPQHF. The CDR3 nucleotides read TGCGCCAGCAGCCCGGACAGGGGAAATCAGCCCCAGCATTTT.

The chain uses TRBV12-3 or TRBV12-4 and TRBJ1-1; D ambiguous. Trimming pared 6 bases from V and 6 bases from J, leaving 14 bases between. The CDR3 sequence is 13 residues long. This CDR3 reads CASRKNPRPEAFF. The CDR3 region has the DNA TGTGCCAGCAGGAAAAACCCGCGTCCTGAAGCTTTCTTT.